These 9 T cell receptor beta chains came from one sample sequenced in a study of post-analysis software for immune sequencing data. The study's findings and limits: There were five TRBV segments more frequent in patients than controls, and TRBV5-6, TRBV5-1 and TRBV20-1 were among them.

These receptors are not linked to any known antigen. The library was made from cDNA and included unique molecular identifiers. TCRdb called the PCR reads again in MiXCR, with one record for every CDR3 protein. Here the sample spans a few hundred thousand distinct CDR3 sequences, approximately 38% being singletons. Source material: blood. These receptors all stem from a girl aged 5-17 years with multiple sclerosis.

There are a few counts of this clonotype. The chain recombines TRBV5-8 with TRBJ1-5; 8 bases are a match to TRBD1. Germline V gives CDR1 SGHTS, CDR2 YDEGEE. The V gene end was trimmed by 2 bases and the J gene end by 3 bases; junction bases not matched to a gene: 4. The length of the CDR3 is 15 residues. CDR3 residues: CASSFRGPNNQPQHF. Written as DNA, the CDR3 is TGTGCCAGCAGCTTCAGGGGGCCTAACAATCAGCCCCAGCATTTT.

The chain uses TRBV4-1 and TRBJ2-7, with D possibly being TRBD1 or TRBD2 (6 bases each). The CDR3 spans 15 residues. V shed 0 bases and J shed 3 bases, with 12 bases lying between them. Germline CDR1 MGHRA, CDR2 YSYEKL. The CDR3 protein is CASSQERGLVYEQYF. Here the CDR3 DNA reads TGCGCCAGCAGCCAAGAACGGGGGCTTGTCTACGAGCAGTACTTC.

The chain combines TRBV5-8 with TRBJ2-3, with D hard to call. Trimming removed 4 bases at V and 2 bases at J, with 14 bases between. The CDR3 has 15 residues. The germline gives CDR1 SGHTS, CDR2 YDEGEE. In nucleotides, the CDR3 is TGTGCCAGCAGCCCCTGGCAGACGTACACAGATACGCAGTATTTT. It is translated as CASSPWQTYTDTQYF. Complete variable domain (other parts from reference TRBV5-8 and TRBJ2-3): EAGVTQSPTHLIKTRGQQATLRCSPISGHTSVYWYQQALGLGLQFLLWYDEGEERNRGNFPPRFSGRQFPNYSSELNVNALELEDSALYLCASSPWQTYTDTQYFGPGTRLTVL.

The chain joins TRBV9 to TRBJ2-2; the match to TRBD1 covers 7 bases. The CDR3 covers 18 residues. Germline V gene sequence: CDR1 SGDLS, CDR2 YYNGEE. Germline trimming cut 4 bases from V and 1 base from J; bases unmatched to any gene: 13. CDR3 residues: CASSPSLQTGKNTGELFF. In DNA form, the CDR3 reads TGTGCCAGCAGCCCCAGTCTTCAGACAGGGAAGAACACCGGGGAGCTGTTTTTT.

The chain links TRBV20-1 to TRBJ1-5; D remains unclear. V was trimmed by 6 bases and J by 7 bases, leaving 19 bases between them. CDR1 is DFQATT, CDR2 SNEGSKA, per germline (reference sequence). This CDR3 comprises 14 residues. As DNA, the CDR3 is TGCAGTGCCTCCCGGGTCTCGGAGGGACAGCCCCAGCATTTT. Encoded protein: CSASRVSEGQPQHF.

This clonotype was picked up a small number of times. The J gene is TRBJ2-1, the V gene TRBV12-3 or TRBV12-4; no reliable D call. The CDR3 extends over 15 amino acids. Trimming shortened V by 2 bases and J by 5 bases, and 13 bases separated the two germline ends. The CDR3, as DNA: TGTGCCAGCAGTTTAAATTGGCACAGCCACAATGAGCAGTTCTTC. Its translation: CASSLNWHSHNEQFF.

DNA for the CDR3: TGTGCCAGCAGTTTAAGCCAGGGTCATGGGTACGAGCAGTACTTC. This translates into CASSLSQGHGYEQYF. The V and J genes are TRBV12-3 or TRBV12-4 and TRBJ2-7; a weak D match, TRBD1 (5 bases). V was cut by 2 bases and J by 4 bases, with 15 bases left in between. This CDR3 is built from 15 residues.

CDR3 in amino acids: CSVGGGPGETQYF. The CDR3 nucleotides are TGCAGCGTTGGCGGGGGGCCAGGAGAGACCCAGTACTTC. The rearrangement joins TRBV29-1 to TRBJ2-5; 8 bases are shared with TRBD2. The CDR3 length is 13 residues. The germline CDR1 and CDR2 sequences are SQVTM and ANQGSEA. V dropped 4 bases and J dropped 4; count of bases not matched to a gene: 5. Full variable domain (rest looked up from reference TRBV29-1 and TRBJ2-5): SAVISQKPSRDICQRGTSLTIQCQVDSQVTMMFWYRQQPGQSLTLIATANQGSEATYESGFVIDKFPISRPNLTFSTLTVSNMSPEDSSIYLCSVGGGPGETQYFGPGTRLLVL.

The chain joins TRBV12-3 or TRBV12-4 to TRBJ2-5, with D possibly being TRBD2 (5 bases). Trimming took 6 bases from V and 0 from J, leaving 17 bases between them. This CDR3 is built from 16 residues. The CDR3 sequence: CASRYSDGVYQETQYF. Written as DNA, the CDR3 is TGTGCCAGCAGATATTCGGACGGGGTGTACCAAGAGACCCAGTACTTC.